Following are 21 T cell receptor beta chains from one sample sequenced in a study of human T cells and chemical hapten exposure (dated by TCRdb to the early 2020s). According to the study, the label for this sample's time point signals: patch test 1, 2 weeks after DPC sensitization. The sample's treatment or condition label, in plain terms: therapeutic diphenylcyclopropenone sensitization with weekly scalp DPC. The library came from RACE. For sequencing, a NextSeq 500 was employed. The public reads were run again by TCRdb, first through fastp at Q25 and then through MiXCR, and only productive beta chains were kept. Entries that share a CDR3 protein sequence are merged under the most common genes and DNA. The sample table records around 120,000 distinct CDR3 sequences; roughly an eighth of these occur just once. 0.8% to 1% of the sample rests with the top ten. The specimen comprised whole blood, sampled in connection with sensitization to the hapten diphenylcyclopropenone (DPC). These receptors originate from a man between 18 and 35 years old with alopecia areata. Some clones in this sample may be carry-over from other donors' samples.

The V and J genes are TRBV7-7 and TRBJ2-6; D not certain. This CDR3 is 13 amino acids long. The V gene's germline CDR1 is SSHAT and CDR2 FNYEAQ (reference sequence). The V end lost 10 bases, the J end lost 0 bases, and 7 bases lay between the germline ends. CDR3 in amino acids: CANISSGANVLTF. The CDR3 DNA follows: TGTGCCAATATATCCTCTGGGGCCAACGTCCTGACTTTC.

Only a few counts were recorded for this clonotype. In DNA form, the CDR3 reads TGTGCCAGCAGCTTCGACAGGGGGATATTTGGGGAGCTGTTTTTT. This encodes CASSFDRGIFGELFF. J is TRBJ2-2 and V is TRBV7-2, with 9 bases lining up with TRBD1. Germline CDR1 SGHTA, CDR2 FQGNSA. This CDR3 region has 15 residues. V gave up 3 bases and J gave up 8 bases; unmatched junction bases: 7.

This clonotype was picked up a small number of times. The chain links TRBV12-3 or TRBV12-4 to TRBJ1-2, with 7 nucleotides matching TRBD1. The V gene end was trimmed by 6 bases and the J gene end by 3 bases; junction bases not matched to a gene: 7. The CDR3 runs to 14 residues. The CDR3: CASRPGTVYYGYTF. DNA of the CDR3: TGTGCCAGCAGACCCGGGACAGTATACTATGGCTACACCTTC.

This sequence joins TRBV20-1 and TRBJ2-1, with D perhaps TRBD1 (7 bases). Looked up from germline, CDR1 is DFQATT and CDR2 is SNEGSKA (reference sequence). The ends were cut back, 5 bases at V and 12 bases at J, with 11 bases in the middle. The CDR3 sequence is 10 residues long. CDR3 residues: CSAEQGGQFF. The CDR3 DNA is TGCAGTGCTGAGCAGGGGGGGCAGTTCTTC.

This clonotype was observed many times. This chain connects TRBV4-1 to TRBJ2-5; 7 bases are a match to TRBD1. J was trimmed by 2 bases and V by 4 bases; bases with no gene match: 7. Germline V gene sequence: CDR1 MGHRA, CDR2 YSYEKL. The CDR3 has 15 amino acids. The CDR3 sequence: CASSPGTVLQETQYF. The DNA for the CDR3 is TGCGCCAGCAGCCCCGGGACAGTCTTACAAGAGACCCAGTACTTC.

This chain joins TRBV10-3 and TRBJ2-1; D is unresolved. V lost 0 bases and J lost 5, with 5 bases in between. CDR1 and CDR2 from the germline V gene are ENHRY and SYGVKD. The CDR3 sequence is 13 residues long. As DNA, the CDR3 is TGTGCCATCAGTGAGTCGAAGAACAATGAGCAGTTCTTC. Its protein is CAISESKNNEQFF.

This sequence joins TRBV6-2 or TRBV6-3 and TRBJ2-7; 7 bases are a match to TRBD1. Germline CDR1 reads MNHEY; CDR2 reads SVGEGT. V lost 0 bases, J lost 6 bases, and 8 bases stayed unmatched. CDR3 size: 15 residues. The CDR3 nucleotides are TGTGCCAGCAGTTACTCAGAGGGGGCGCACTCCGAGCAGTACGTC. Amino acids: CASSYSEGAHSEQYV.

Only a few counts were recorded for this clonotype. The chain uses TRBV7-2 and TRBJ1-5, with D possibly being TRBD1 (5 bases). This CDR3 has 12 amino acids. Per the germline V gene, CDR1 is SGHTA and CDR2 is FQGNSA. V shed 5 bases and J shed 16 bases, with 18 bases lying between them. CDR3 DNA sequence: TGTGCCAGCAGCAACCCCCGAGGGGTTTCCCATTTT. Translation gives CASSNPRGVSHF.

This clonotype was seen ten or more times. V usage is TRBV7-2 and J usage is TRBJ1-1; D call uncertain. Germline CDR1 and CDR2: SGHTA and FQGNSA. This CDR3 comprises 15 residues. The V gene lost 0 bases and the J gene lost 0 bases, with 8 bases spanning the gap. The CDR3 protein is CASSLAEGLNTEAFF. CDR3 sequence (DNA): TGTGCCAGCAGCTTAGCAGAGGGCCTGAACACTGAAGCTTTCTTT.

This clonotype was seen many times. The rearrangement links TRBV12-3 or TRBV12-4 to TRBJ1-1; D unresolved. The CDR3 extends over 14 amino acids. The germline V and J ends were trimmed by 7 bases and 0 bases, with 12 bases remaining between them. CDR3 protein: CASKPGRLNTEAFF. The CDR3 bases are TGTGCCAGCAAACCCGGACGGCTGAACACTGAAGCTTTCTTT.

This clonotype was detected only a few times. The junction differs from germline at one of its ends, possibly a read error. V gene TRBV10-2 combines with J gene TRBJ2-3; 8 bases map to TRBD1. CDR1 WSHSY and CDR2 SAAADI come from the germline V gene. The CDR3 extends over 13 amino acids. The CDR3 nucleotides read TGCGTCAGCAGCGACAGGGGCCCCGATACGCAGTATTTT. Its translation is CVSSDRGPDTQYF.

DNA for the CDR3: TGTGCCAGCGCCTCCGAACTAGCGTATGGCAATGAGCAGTTCTTC. Its translation is CASASELAYGNEQFF. The chain uses TRBV6-2 or TRBV6-3 and TRBJ2-1, with 7 bases fitting TRBD2. Germline CDR1 and CDR2: MNHEY and SVGEGT. CDR3 length: 15 amino acids. V trimming: 8 bases; J trimming: 6 bases; junction bases outside the gene matches: 13.

The sample holds many counts of this clonotype. This chain connects TRBV9 to TRBJ1-1, with D maybe TRBD1 (6 bases). The germline V gene encodes CDR1 SGDLS and CDR2 YYNGEE. V was pared by 10 bases and J by 7 bases, with 14 bases between. The length of the CDR3 is 11 residues. The CDR3 spells CASGTLSEAFF. CDR3 bases: TGTGCCTCTGGGACACTCAGTGAAGCTTTCTTT.

The CDR3 loop reads CASSLEGREQYF. In nucleotides, the CDR3 is TGCGCCAGCAGCTTGGAGGGCCGCGAGCAGTACTTC. The rearrangement uses TRBV5-1 and TRBJ2-7; D is ambiguous. CDR1 is SGHRS and CDR2 is YFSETQ in the germline V gene. This CDR3 comprises 12 residues. The V and J ends lost 0 bases and 6 bases respectively, with 7 bases between them.

This clonotype was recorded a few times. The chain carries TRBV14 and TRBJ1-3; no clear D gene. V lost 1 base, J lost 0 bases, and 4 bases lay in between. In germline, CDR1 is SGHDN, CDR2 FVKESK. The CDR3 covers 14 residues. The CDR3 loop is CASSQGDSGNTIYF. Written as DNA, the CDR3 is TGTGCCAGCAGCCAAGGAGACTCTGGAAACACCATATATTTT.

Ten or more counts support this clonotype. The rearrangement joins TRBV3-1 to TRBJ2-7, with a tentative D call TRBD1 (6 bases). V was shortened by 4 bases and J by 3 bases, with 16 bases between the two germline ends. The CDR3 is made up of 15 amino acids. The germline gives CDR1 LGHDT, CDR2 YNNKEL (reference sequence). The CDR3 sequence: CASSPRLGAIYEQYF. DNA of the CDR3: TGTGCCAGCAGCCCCAGGCTGGGGGCCATCTACGAGCAGTACTTC.

Only a few counts were recorded for this clonotype. This chain uses TRBV2 with TRBJ1-1; TRBD1 is a possible D gene (5 bases). The CDR3 has 17 residues. V shed 6 bases and J shed 6 bases, with 26 bases lying between them. Germline V lookup: CDR1 SNHLY, CDR2 FYNNEI. CDR3: CASSPHRRGFGGAEAFF. CDR3 sequence (DNA): TGTGCCAGCAGCCCTCATCGTCGGGGGTTTGGAGGCGCTGAAGCTTTCTTT.

This clonotype was seen a handful of times. The chain couples TRBV19 to TRBJ2-4; D could derive from TRBD1 or TRBD2 (5 bases each). This CDR3 comprises 17 residues. Germline V gene data show CDR1 as LNHDA and CDR2 as SQIVND (reference sequence). The germline V and J ends were trimmed by 3 bases and 9 bases, with 24 bases remaining between them. DNA of the CDR3: TGTGCCAGTAGTATTCCCGCGAGGGGACGGCTTAAGATCATTCAGTACTTC. It codes for CASSIPARGRLKIIQYF. The full variable domain, rest sourced from reference TRBV19 and TRBJ2-4, is DGGITQSPKYLFRKEGQNVTLSCEQNLNHDAMYWYRQDPGQGLRLIYYSQIVNDFQKGDIAEGYSVSREKKESFPLTVTSAQKNPTAFYLCASSIPARGRLKIIQYFGAGTRLSVL.

The rearrangement uses TRBV4-3 and TRBJ2-2, with D perhaps matching TRBD1 (6 bases). Trimming removed 0 bases from V and 3 bases from J, with 11 bases in between. Germline values: CDR1 LGHNA, CDR2 YSLEER. The CDR3 sequence is 16 residues long. This chain's CDR3 is CASSQDVGAYTGELFF. Written as DNA, the CDR3 is TGCGCCAGCAGCCAAGATGTGGGGGCTTACACCGGGGAGCTGTTTTTT.

The chain combines TRBV5-1 with TRBJ2-7; D is ambiguous. Trimming pared 1 base from V and 0 bases from J, leaving 8 bases between. CDR1 is SGHRS, CDR2 YFSETQ, per germline. The CDR3 is 14 amino acids. DNA for the CDR3: TGCGCCAGCAGCTTGTACGGCAGCTCCTACGAGCAGTACTTC. It encodes CASSLYGSSYEQYF.

On this clonotype: This clone may be a read error of a much larger clone one base away. The genes are TRBV7-9 and TRBJ1-2; D perhaps matches TRBD1 (5 bases). The CDR3 contains 14 residues. The germline CDR1 and CDR2 sequences are SEHNR and FQNEAQ (reference sequence). The CDR3: CASSLNGGNYGHTF. In DNA form, the CDR3 reads TGTGCCAGCAGCCTAAATGGGGGGAACTATGGCCACACCTTC.